Sequencing of this TCR beta chain was carried out in a study of T-cell memory formation after mild COVID-19. Study information: Largely, the TCR clusters proved donor specific. Overall study findings and caveats: Day 15 to 85 contracting clones showed balanced CD4/CD8; day 15 to 37 expanders favored CD4+. CD4+ contracting clones lay mainly in CM and EM, CD8+ ones in EMRA.

Turning to this clonotype: Its antigen is unidentified.

In TCRdb, the 5' RACE reads were re-called with MiXCR into one record per CDR3 protein. Altogether approximately 400,000 distinct CDR3 sequences are present, less than 25% being singletons, with the ten largest covering 8.8%. Germline CDR1 is MNHEY and CDR2 is SVGEGT. The CDR3 totals 16 residues. Trimming removed 6 bases from V and 0 bases from J, with 18 bases in between. The chain recombines TRBV6-2 or TRBV6-3 with TRBJ2-7; D remains ambiguous. The specimen sequenced was PBMCs or a T cell subset sorted from them (not recorded which). This TCR came from an adult woman who had mild COVID-19 (a few samples of this study predate the infection). Cell type and time point are not known. CDR3: CASSPTSQRSSYEQYF. Here the CDR3 DNA reads TGTGCCAGCAGCCCGACTTCTCAGAGGAGCTCCTACGAGCAGTACTTC.